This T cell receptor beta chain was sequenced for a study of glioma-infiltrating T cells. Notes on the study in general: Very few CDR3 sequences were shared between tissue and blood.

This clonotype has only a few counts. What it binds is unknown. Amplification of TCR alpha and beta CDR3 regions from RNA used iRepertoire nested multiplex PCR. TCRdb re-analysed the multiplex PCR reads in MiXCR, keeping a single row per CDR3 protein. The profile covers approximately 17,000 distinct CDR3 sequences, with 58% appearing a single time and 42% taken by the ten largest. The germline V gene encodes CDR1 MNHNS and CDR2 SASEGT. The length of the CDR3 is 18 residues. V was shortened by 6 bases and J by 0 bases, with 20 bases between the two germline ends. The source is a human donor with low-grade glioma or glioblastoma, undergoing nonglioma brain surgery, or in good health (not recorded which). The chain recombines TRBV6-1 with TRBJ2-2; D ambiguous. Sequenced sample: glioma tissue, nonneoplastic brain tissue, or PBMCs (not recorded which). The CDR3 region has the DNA TGTGCCAGCAGGCTCCACCCCGAATGGACCCCGAACACCGGGGAGCTGTTTTTT. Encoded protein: CASRLHPEWTPNTGELFF.